A selection of T cell receptor beta chains follows, all from one sample in a study of identical twins. TCRdb passed the 5' RACE reads through MiXCR, listing each CDR3 protein once. The table lists about 100,000 distinct CDR3 sequences, 5.9% of them singletons. Specimen: memory T cells sorted from blood. These TCRs come from a woman between 50 and 59 years old in good health. CDR3s include the opening cysteine and the closing phenylalanine or tryptophan. The D gene is left open where the match is weak. Expanded clones are given a class, and other clones once, few, many or no size at all.

j_call | d_call | clone_size | v_call | cdr3_nt | cdr3_aa
TRBJ2-3 | - | many | TRBV28 | TGTGCCAGCAGTTCCTCAAAGAAGGATACGCAGTATTTT | CASSSSKKDTQYF
TRBJ2-5 | TRBD2 | few | TRBV29-1 | TGCAGCGTTGAAGATCTAGCGGCCCAAGAGACCCAGTACTTC | CSVEDLAAQETQYF
TRBJ2-2 | - | - | TRBV25-1 | TGTGCCAGCGGCTCCCGGGCCGGGGAGCTGTTTTTT | CASGSRAGELFF
TRBJ2-1 | TRBD2 | - | TRBV12-5 | TGTGCTAGTGGTTCCGGGACTAGCGGTTACAATGAGCAGTTCTTC | CASGSGTSGYNEQFF
TRBJ2-1 | - | many | TRBV4-1 | TGCGCCAGCAGCCAAGGTACTAGGGGTAATTACAATGAGCAGTTCTTC | CASSQGTRGNYNEQFF
TRBJ2-1 | - | few | TRBV12-3/TRBV12-4 | TGTGCCAGCACCGGGGGGCGTGAGCAGTTCTTC | CASTGGREQFF
TRBJ1-2 | - | many | TRBV6-5 | TGTGCCAGCAGTTACTCTCTGGGGGGCTATGGCTACACCTTC | CASSYSLGGYGYTF
TRBJ2-1 | - | many | TRBV12-3/TRBV12-4 | TGTGCCAGCCTTAGGGGGGGAACCTACAATGAGCAGTTCTTC | CASLRGGTYNEQFF
TRBJ2-7 | - | many | TRBV7-9 | TGTGCCAGCAGCTTTATCTCGGGAAGAAACGAGCAGTACTTC | CASSFISGRNEQYF
TRBJ2-4 | - | many | TRBV10-3 | TGTGCCATCAGTGAGTCTTTCGGCGGGTTAGCCAAAAACATTCAGTACTTC | CAISESFGGLAKNIQYF
TRBJ1-4 | - | few | TRBV20-1 | TGCAGTGCTGTTGGGGGGCTCAATGAAAAACTGTTTTTT | CSAVGGLNEKLFF
TRBJ2-1 | TRBD2 | many | TRBV12-3/TRBV12-4 | TGTGCCAGCAGTTTTGAGGGACTAGCGGGGTCTATAGCCTACAATGAGCAGTTCTTC | CASSFEGLAGSIAYNEQFF
TRBJ1-6 | - | many | TRBV12-3/TRBV12-4 | TGTGCCAGCAGGAACACAGGTCACTCACCCCTCCACTTT | CASRNTGHSPLHF
TRBJ1-1 | - | many | TRBV24-1 | TGTGCCACCCGAGCGGACAGCGTCAACACTGAAGCTTTCTTT | CATRADSVNTEAFF
TRBJ2-2 | - | many | TRBV6-4 | TGTGCCAGCAGTGCCACCCGACAGTCCGGGGAGCTGTTTTTT | CASSATRQSGELFF
TRBJ2-5 | TRBD2 | - | TRBV20-1 | TGCAGTGCTTTGGATCCTAGCGGGAGCGCGTGGGAGACCCAGTACTTC | CSALDPSGSAWETQYF
TRBJ2-1 | TRBD2 | many | TRBV20-1 | TGCAGTGCCATTTGGACTAGTGCCTACAATGAGCAGTTCTTC | CSAIWTSAYNEQFF
TRBJ1-1 | TRBD1 | once | TRBV24-1 | TGTGCCACCCGGGACAGCTTTCTTGAAGCTTTCTTT | CATRDSFLEAFF
TRBJ2-5 | TRBD2 | many | TRBV7-3 | TGTGCCAGCAGTCCGGGAGGGGAAGAGACCCAGTACTTC | CASSPGGEETQYF
TRBJ2-5 | - | many | TRBV5-1 | TGCGCCAGCAGCTTCGGCGGGGTGCAAGAGACCCAGTACTTC | CASSFGGVQETQYF
TRBJ2-1 | TRBD1 | few | TRBV5-5 | TGTGCCAGCAGCTTAACAGGGGACTCCTACAATGAGCAGTTCTTC | CASSLTGDSYNEQFF
TRBJ2-5 | - | - | TRBV13 | TGTGCCAGCAGCGTAGTTCCGCGCCAGGGGGGTATGGAGACCCGGTACTTC | CASSVVPRQGGMETRYF
TRBJ2-2 | - | many | TRBV4-2 | TGTGCCAGCAGCCAAGGGGACTCAATCACCGGGGAGCTGTTTTTT | CASSQGDSITGELFF
TRBJ1-5 | TRBD1 | many | TRBV12-3/TRBV12-4 | TGTGCCAGTCTATCGGGACAGCATCAGCCCCAGCATTTT | CASLSGQHQPQHF
TRBJ2-3 | - | many | TRBV5-1 | TGCGCCAGCAGCTCAACAACAGATACGCAGTATTTT | CASSSTTDTQYF
TRBJ2-3 | TRBD2 | - | TRBV6-2/TRBV6-3 | TGTGCCAGCAGTCTAGCGGGAGGGCCTCGAGATACGCTGTATTTT | CASSLAGGPRDTLYF
TRBJ2-1 | TRBD2 | many | TRBV28 | TGTGCCAGCAAACTGATAGCGGGATCCTACAATGAGCAGTTCTTC | CASKLIAGSYNEQFF
TRBJ2-6 | - | many | TRBV10-3 | TGTGCCATCAGTGATCGAGGACAAAGCTCTGGGGCCAACGTCCTGACTTTC | CAISDRGQSSGANVLTF
TRBJ2-3 | TRBD2 | - | TRBV20-1 | TGCAGTGCTAGAAGTAAGCTAGCGGGCCACCTCGATACGCAGTATTTT | CSARSKLAGHLDTQYF
TRBJ2-4 | - | - | TRBV4-1 | TGCGCCAGCAGCCCCTCGCCGGCCAAAAACATTCAGTACTTC | CASSPSPAKNIQYF
TRBJ2-3 | - | many | TRBV5-1 | TGCGCCAGCAGCCCGGAGGGCCTAGAGTCGGATACGCAGTATTTT | CASSPEGLESDTQYF
TRBJ2-4 | - | many | TRBV29-1 | TGCAGCGTTGAACTGCCGGCGGGAATTCAGTACTTC | CSVELPAGIQYF
TRBJ1-4 | TRBD1 | - | TRBV20-1 | TGCAGTGCTACAGGACAGGGGGATGAAAAACTGTTTTTT | CSATGQGDEKLFF
TRBJ2-7 | - | many | TRBV4-2 | TGTGCCAGCAGCCATGGACGTTACGAGCAGTACTTC | CASSHGRYEQYF
TRBJ2-1 | TRBD2 | - | TRBV25-1 | TGTACTAGCGGACACCACAATGAGCAGTTCTTC | CTSGHHNEQFF
TRBJ2-3 | TRBD2 | many | TRBV7-9 | TGTGCCAGCAGCTTAGTGGGGGGGTCGCAGTATTTT | CASSLVGGSQYF
TRBJ1-2 | TRBD1 | many | TRBV6-6 | TGTGCCAGCAGCCCGGGACAGGGTGGTTATGGCTACACCTTC | CASSPGQGGYGYTF
TRBJ2-1 | TRBD2 | many | TRBV20-1 | TGCAGTGCTATAGCGGGCGCTTACAATGAGCAGTTCTTC | CSAIAGAYNEQFF
TRBJ1-2 | - | many | TRBV6-5 | TGTGCCAGCAGTTCCCCATGGGGCTACACCTTC | CASSSPWGYTF
TRBJ1-6 | TRBD1 | many | TRBV11-2 | TGTGCCAGCAGGAGGGACAGGGTCGGTTCACCCCTCCACTTT | CASRRDRVGSPLHF
TRBJ2-3 | - | - | TRBV2 | TGTGCCAGCAGTGAAGCAAAGGGGCCTGGTACGCAGTATTTT | CASSEAKGPGTQYF
TRBJ2-1 | TRBD2 | many | TRBV7-3 | TGTGCCAGCAGCCCCTCCGGCGGGAGGGGGCATGAGCAGTTCTTC | CASSPSGGRGHEQFF
TRBJ2-3 | - | - | TRBV5-1 | TGCGCCAGCAGCCCCGAGGGACGTAGGGGCCGTGAGGGAGATACGCAGTATTTT | CASSPEGRRGREGDTQYF
TRBJ1-3 | - | many | TRBV14 | TGTGCCAGCAGCCCCCGACCCTGGGACACCATATATTTT | CASSPRPWDTIYF
TRBJ2-2 | TRBD1 | few | TRBV29-1 | TGCAGCGGTGGGACAGGGAACACCGGGGAGCTGTTTTTT | CSGGTGNTGELFF